A single sample is the source of the 3 T cell receptor beta chains below, sequenced in a study of Ad26.COV2.S vaccination and SARS-CoV-2 variants. Clones were read by immunoSEQ multiplex PCR, and TCRdb kept only the in-frame ones, dropping some. The table lists about 680,000 clones, roughly 90% of them singletons. Treatment noted: roughly 18 received Ad26.COV2.S at low or high dose, single or two shots; roughly 5 received placebo; per-sample allocation not given. The investigators took samples on day 63 after the first vaccine or placebo injection. The source was peripheral blood, collected in a trial of Ad26.COV2.S vaccine versus placebo. These receptors all come from a person between 18 and 60 years old who received the Ad26.COV2.S COVID-19 vaccine or a placebo.

This chain joins TRBV6-5 and TRBJ1-1; 9 nucleotides align to TRBD1. J gave up 2 bases and V 6 bases, and 4 bases lay outside the gene matches. Per the germline V gene, CDR1 is MNHEY and CDR2 is SVGAGI. The CDR3 extends over 14 amino acids. The CDR3 reads CASSVTGGNTEAFF. In DNA form, the CDR3 reads TGTGCCAGCAGCGTTACAGGGGGCAACACTGAAGCTTTCTTT.

J is TRBJ1-2 and V is TRBV24-1, with D perhaps TRBD1 (6 bases). This CDR3 region has 14 residues. In germline, CDR1 is KGHDR, CDR2 SFDVKD. Trimming stripped 4 bases from V and 3 bases from J, with 11 bases between. DNA for the CDR3: TGTGCCACCAGTGACCTCAGGGGTGACTATGGCTACACCTTC. Translated, it gives CATSDLRGDYGYTF.

The chain combines TRBV12-3 or TRBV12-4 with TRBJ1-2, with D hard to call. With 4 bases removed from V and 6 bases from J, the gap between germline ends came to 12 bases. The CDR3 runs to 13 residues. CDR3 loop: CASSYLGNDGYTF. The CDR3 DNA sequence: TGTGCCAGCAGTTATTTAGGGAATGATGGCTACACCTTC.